The T cell receptor beta chain described here comes from a study of T cell responses to AZD1222 COVID-19 vaccine. Study-wide context: Pooling was applied to second doses at about 4 or about 12 weeks.

Study observations and caveats: Within unmutated variant regions lay the reported targets of nearly half of spike-specific TCRs. Spike-specific TCR breadth and depth rose after two AZD1222 doses. Baseline serology detected seropositivity in only six or seven AZD1222 recipients.

This clone has just one count. Its antigen is still unknown. The CDR3 length is 13 residues. Per germline, CDR1 SEHNR and CDR2 FQNEAQ (reference sequence). V dropped 7 bases and J dropped 3 bases, with 12 bases sitting between them. Repertoires were generated with immunoSEQ multiplex PCR, while TCRdb's copy carries only in-frame clones and drops some. Of over 100,000 clones listed, over 75% are singletons. The chain is built from TRBV7-9 and TRBJ1-2; no definite D call. The sequenced sample was peripheral blood, obtained on day 0 of AZD1222 vaccination. This clonotype was obtained from an adult in good health. The CDR3 nucleotides are TGTGCCAGCAATGCCCAGGCTCACTATGGCTACACCTTC. It is translated as CASNAQAHYGYTF.